This T cell receptor beta chain is drawn from a study of blood T cell repertoires in COVID-19. Study details: Material from acute and convalescent COVID-19 was sourced from the United States, Italy and Spain. From T cells, B-cell-depleted T cells, or PBMCs came the material, which was cDNA or gDNA.

The authors' processing: Amplification of reference gene primers was used by the study to estimate nucleated cell counts. The data were produced by immunoSEQ multiplex PCR, yet TCRdb's version contains in-frame clones alone and is incomplete. The V and J calls and clone size are taken from that table; D and trimming were inferred from the DNA. Counted here are about 70,000 clones, 80% to 85% occurring once; the ten biggest clones make up less than 20%. V was pared by 6 bases and J by 10 bases, with 8 bases of the junction left unmatched. The CDR3 loop spans 13 amino acids. CDR1 SEHNR and CDR2 FQNEAQ come from the germline V gene (reference sequence).

Sequencing was carried out using peripheral blood. The chain combines TRBV7-9 with TRBJ1-2; 10 bases fit TRBD1. This receptor was identified in a man aged 80 or over with acute or convalescent COVID-19. The chain's CDR3 is CASRLGQGIFYTF. The DNA for the CDR3 is TGTGCCAGCAGACTGGGACAGGGGATTTTCTACACCTTC. Full variable domain (remainder filled in from reference TRBV7-9 and TRBJ1-2): DTGVSQNPRHKITKRGQNVTFRCDPISEHNRLYWYRQTLGQGPEFLTYFQNEAQLEKSRLLSDRFSAERPKGSFSTLEIQRTEQGDSAMYLCASRLGQGIFYTFGSGTRLTVV.